Listed below are T cell receptor beta chains from one sample, sequenced in a study of blood T cells in healthy people across ages. Via MiXCR, TCRdb re-called the 5' RACE reads, giving one row per CDR3 protein. The repertoire holds around 500,000 distinct CDR3 sequences, with around a quarter as singletons. These records were also assigned to another study, of T cells of mothers and their children.

The source material was blood. All receptors derive from a boy younger than 10 in good health. CDR3s include the opening cysteine and the closing phenylalanine or tryptophan. D genes are given only for firm matches. Expanded clones are given a class, and other clones once, few, many or no size at all.

len: 13
v_gene: TRBV12-3/TRBV12-4
j_gene: TRBJ2-1
d_gene: TRBD2
abundance: many
CDR3nt: TGTGCCAGCAGTCTAGCGGGAGTCGGAGAGCAGTTCTTC
CDR3aa: CASSLAGVGEQFF

len: 15
v_gene: TRBV7-9
j_gene: TRBJ2-7
d_gene: NA
abundance: few
CDR3nt: TGTGCCAGCAGCTTAGGTTCACTCTCATCCTACGAGCAGTACTTC
CDR3aa: CASSLGSLSSYEQYF

len: 12
v_gene: TRBV6-4
j_gene: TRBJ2-1
d_gene: NA
abundance: few
CDR3nt: TGTGCCAGCAGTGATTCGGGTAATGAGCAGTTCTTC
CDR3aa: CASSDSGNEQFF

len: 13
v_gene: TRBV10-3
j_gene: TRBJ2-6
d_gene: NA
abundance: few
CDR3nt: TGTGCCATCTATCGGGAGACGGCCAACGTCCTGACTTTC
CDR3aa: CAIYRETANVLTF

len: 12
v_gene: TRBV12-3/TRBV12-4
j_gene: TRBJ1-5
d_gene: NA
abundance: NA
CDR3nt: TGTGCCAGCAGTTGGGGGTACCAGCCCCAGCATTTT
CDR3aa: CASSWGYQPQHF

len: 17
v_gene: TRBV14
j_gene: TRBJ1-6
d_gene: TRBD1
abundance: few
CDR3nt: TGTGCCAGCAGCCCCAGACAGGGGAGCTCCTATAATTCACCCCTCCACTTT
CDR3aa: CASSPRQGSSYNSPLHF

len: 13
v_gene: TRBV20-1
j_gene: TRBJ2-3
d_gene: NA
abundance: few
CDR3nt: TGCAGTGCCCTCGGACTGGCCACAGATACGCAGTATTTT
CDR3aa: CSALGLATDTQYF

len: 15
v_gene: TRBV27
j_gene: TRBJ2-5
d_gene: NA
abundance: NA
CDR3nt: TGTGCCTCCCGAAGGTGGACGGAGGGAGGAGAGACCCAGTACTTC
CDR3aa: CASRRWTEGGETQYF

len: 14
v_gene: TRBV12-3/TRBV12-4
j_gene: TRBJ2-1
d_gene: NA
abundance: once
CDR3nt: TGTGCCAGCACCAGGAGGGGTAGTGTTTATGAGCAGCTCTTC
CDR3aa: CASTRRGSVYEQLF

len: 15
v_gene: TRBV3-1
j_gene: TRBJ1-2
d_gene: NA
abundance: NA
CDR3nt: TGTGCCAGCAGCCGAGTCCAGCAGCTTAACTATGGCTACACCTTC
CDR3aa: CASSRVQQLNYGYTF

len: 14
v_gene: TRBV5-1
j_gene: TRBJ2-7
d_gene: NA
abundance: NA
CDR3nt: TGCGCCAGCAGTTCCACCACAGGGACGCGGGAGCAGTACTTC
CDR3aa: CASSSTTGTREQYF

len: 16
v_gene: TRBV24-1
j_gene: TRBJ2-3
d_gene: TRBD2
abundance: NA
CDR3nt: TGTGCCACCAGTGATGGGACTAGCGGGAGGACGGATACGCAGTATTTT
CDR3aa: CATSDGTSGRTDTQYF

len: 13
v_gene: TRBV13
j_gene: TRBJ2-2
d_gene: NA
abundance: few
CDR3nt: TGTGCCAGCAGCCCTTACTCGGGCGGGGAGCTGTTTTTT
CDR3aa: CASSPYSGGELFF

len: 16
v_gene: TRBV12-5
j_gene: TRBJ2-3
d_gene: NA
abundance: NA
CDR3nt: TGTGCTTCGTCGTGGGATTTAAGGGAGAGCACAGATACGCAGTATTTT
CDR3aa: CASSWDLRESTDTQYF

len: 16
v_gene: TRBV6-1
j_gene: TRBJ2-5
d_gene: TRBD2
abundance: NA
CDR3nt: TGTGCCAGCAGTCCCCCGGGGCTAGCGGGAAAAGAGACCCAGTACTTC
CDR3aa: CASSPPGLAGKETQYF

len: 13
v_gene: TRBV29-1
j_gene: TRBJ2-5
d_gene: TRBD2
abundance: NA
CDR3nt: TGCAGCGTTGCGGCTAGCGGGGGTGAGACCCAGTACTTC
CDR3aa: CSVAASGGETQYF

len: 15
v_gene: TRBV7-8
j_gene: TRBJ2-7
d_gene: NA
abundance: many
CDR3nt: TGTGCCAGCAGCTTAGGTCAGGGGCCTTCCTACGAGCAGTACTTC
CDR3aa: CASSLGQGPSYEQYF

len: 15
v_gene: TRBV20-1
j_gene: TRBJ2-7
d_gene: TRBD2
abundance: NA
CDR3nt: TGCAGTGCCGATAACTGGACTAGCGGGACCTACGAGCAGTACTTC
CDR3aa: CSADNWTSGTYEQYF

len: 15
v_gene: TRBV20-1
j_gene: TRBJ2-7
d_gene: NA
abundance: few
CDR3nt: TGCAGTGCTACGAACATACCACAAAGGGGCTACGAGCAGTACTTC
CDR3aa: CSATNIPQRGYEQYF

len: 15
v_gene: TRBV2
j_gene: TRBJ2-5
d_gene: TRBD2
abundance: few
CDR3nt: TGTGCCAGCAGGCTTAGCGGGGGGAACCAAGAGACCCAGTACTTC
CDR3aa: CASRLSGGNQETQYF

len: 15
v_gene: TRBV15
j_gene: TRBJ2-7
d_gene: NA
abundance: NA
CDR3nt: TGTGCCACCAGCCCCCGGCCTGCGGGGAGCTACGAGCAGTACTTC
CDR3aa: CATSPRPAGSYEQYF

len: 17
v_gene: TRBV7-8
j_gene: TRBJ2-5
d_gene: TRBD2
abundance: NA
CDR3nt: TGTGCCAGCAGCTTAGCGGAACTAGCGGGGGCCCAAGAGACCCAGTACTTC
CDR3aa: CASSLAELAGAQETQYF

len: 13
v_gene: TRBV2
j_gene: TRBJ1-1
d_gene: NA
abundance: NA
CDR3nt: TGTGCCAGCAGTGAAGAGGCTATTTGGTGGGCTTTCTTT
CDR3aa: CASSEEAIWWAFF

len: 15
v_gene: TRBV7-2
j_gene: TRBJ1-2
d_gene: NA
abundance: NA
CDR3nt: TGTGCCAGCGACTCACCTCCCGGGACACATTATGGCTACACCTTC
CDR3aa: CASDSPPGTHYGYTF

len: 14
v_gene: TRBV20-1
j_gene: TRBJ2-3
d_gene: TRBD2
abundance: many
CDR3nt: TGCAGTGCCCCACGGCCTAGCGGAGCGGATACGCAGTATTTT
CDR3aa: CSAPRPSGADTQYF

len: 15
v_gene: TRBV10-3
j_gene: TRBJ2-5
d_gene: TRBD2
abundance: NA
CDR3nt: TGTGCCATCAGTGGAGGACTAGCGGGAGCGGAGACCCAGTACTTC
CDR3aa: CAISGGLAGAETQYF

len: 18
v_gene: TRBV7-8
j_gene: TRBJ2-7
d_gene: TRBD1
abundance: NA
CDR3nt: TGTGCCAGCAGCTTAGAGCACAGGGGGCGGTCAACAGGCGACGAGCAGTACTTC
CDR3aa: CASSLEHRGRSTGDEQYF

len: 17
v_gene: TRBV9
j_gene: TRBJ2-4
d_gene: TRBD2
abundance: NA
CDR3nt: TGTGCCAGCAGCGTCGATAGCGGGGGGGCTTCCAAAAACATTCAGTACTTC
CDR3aa: CASSVDSGGASKNIQYF